This TCR beta chain was found in a study of CD8+CD57+ T cells in acquired aplastic anemia. On the study more broadly: Sorted CD4+ and CD8+ cells gave a mean 3.2 ug DNA, range roughly 0.18 to 27.4 ug.

In regard to this clonotype: The antigen remains undetermined.

The length of the CDR3 is 13 residues. Trimming removed 0 bases from V and 14 bases from J, with 15 bases in between. Germline CDR1 is SGHTA and CDR2 is FQGNSA. The authors sequenced patients whose flow cytometry had shown CD8+CD57+ cell expansion. Genomic DNA templated the TCR beta VDJ and CDR3 profiling. One entry per CDR3 protein, called by TCRdb with MiXCR from the reads. The sample records about 270,000 distinct CDR3 sequences, roughly 82% being singletons. Study conclusions and caveats: Comparison of patients with controls identified around 31 shared CD8+ CDR3 sequences.

The chain carries TRBV7-2 and TRBJ2-3; TRBD2 might be the D (6 bases). The receptor was isolated from a human donor with aplastic anemia. What was sequenced was sorted CD4+, CD8+, or CD8+CD57+ T cells (not recorded which) from PBMCs. CDR3 amino acids: CASSLAGGHNTYF. The CDR3 bases are TGTGCCAGCAGCTTAGCGGGAGGACACAATACGTATTTT.